Shown below are 28 T cell receptor beta chains from a single sample sequenced in a study of T cell repertoires in cytomegalovirus infection. TCRdb re-called the reads through MiXCR, storing one row per CDR3 protein. This table holds around 530,000 distinct CDR3 sequences, 26% found once. Sequenced material: PBMCs. The receptors were gathered from a human donor in good health (CMV status not recorded). Some clones in this sample may be carry-over from other donors' samples.

The chain combines TRBV10-3 with TRBJ2-5, with TRBD2 matching over 9 bases. There are 14 residues in the CDR3. With V trimmed by 8 bases and J by 6 bases, 10 bases remained unmatched. CDR1 is ENHRY and CDR2 is SYGVKD in the germline V gene. The CDR3 sequence: CAISGAGGGKTQYF. CDR3 bases: TGTGCCATCTCAGGAGCGGGAGGAGGGAAGACCCAGTACTTC.

Only a few counts were recorded for this clonotype. This chain joins TRBV12-3 or TRBV12-4 and TRBJ1-1; D is perhaps TRBD1 (6 bases). The germline V and J ends were trimmed by 2 bases and 7 bases, with 11 bases remaining between them. The CDR3 is 13 amino acids. The CDR3 reads CASSLSGVLEAFF. The DNA of the CDR3 is TGTGCCAGCAGTTTATCAGGGGTTCTTGAAGCTTTCTTT.

In its sample, this clonotype was seen a few times. The chain carries TRBV15 and TRBJ1-1; D not resolved. Per the germline V gene, CDR1 is LNHNV and CDR2 is YYDKDF (reference sequence). CDR3 size: 13 residues. Trimming left V 3 bases short and J 8 bases short, with 13 bases between. CDR3 coding DNA: TGTGCCACCAGCAGTTTCAAGGGAGCGGAAGCTTTCTTT. Translation: CATSSFKGAEAFF.

This clonotype has more than one count but fewer than ten. V usage is TRBV28 and J usage is TRBJ1-1, with D possibly TRBD1 on 5 matching bases. Trimming stripped 5 bases from V and 9 bases from J, with 22 bases between. CDR3 length: 15 amino acids. Germline values: CDR1 MDHEN, CDR2 SYDVKM. CDR3 sequence reads: CASSLPQGSPKKAFF. In nucleotides, the CDR3 is TGTGCCAGCAGTCTTCCCCAGGGCAGCCCAAAGAAAGCTTTCTTT.

The chain joins TRBV29-1 to TRBJ2-1; TRBD2 matches at 12 bases. With V trimmed by 6 bases and J by 6 bases, 3 bases remained unmatched. CDR1 is SQVTM, CDR2 ANQGSEA, per germline. This CDR3 contains 13 residues. Here the CDR3 reads CSVATSGSNEQFF. CDR3 DNA sequence: TGCAGCGTCGCGACTAGCGGGAGCAATGAGCAGTTCTTC.

V gene TRBV7-2 combines with J gene TRBJ2-5; the D gene is possibly TRBD1 (5 bases). Germline CDR1 is SGHTA and CDR2 is FQGNSA. The germline V and J ends were trimmed by 1 base and 0 bases, with 9 bases remaining between them. The CDR3 sequence is 15 residues long. The CDR3 here is CASSLEAGNQETQYF. CDR3 bases: TGTGCCAGCAGCTTAGAGGCAGGGAACCAAGAGACCCAGTACTTC.

Only a few counts were recorded for this clonotype. The chain couples TRBV7-9 to TRBJ1-1; D is undetermined. CDR1 and CDR2 (germline): SEHNR, FQNEAQ (reference sequence). The CDR3 is 9 residues long. V lost 6 bases, J lost 8 bases, and 4 bases lay in between. The chain's CDR3 is CASSREAFF. The CDR3 DNA sequence: TGTGCCAGCAGTAGAGAAGCTTTCTTT.

This clonotype showed up just a few times. V is TRBV12-3 or TRBV12-4 and J is TRBJ2-3, with 7 positions matching TRBD2. The J segment lost 1 base and the V segment lost 2 bases, leaving 6 bases of the junction unmatched. The CDR3 totals 16 residues. DNA of the CDR3: TGTGCCAGCAGTTTAAACGGCGGGAGCGGCACAGATACGCAGTATTTT. Amino acids: CASSLNGGSGTDTQYF.

This clonotype was found many times. The chain couples TRBV7-2 to TRBJ2-3; 16 nucleotides agree with TRBD2. The CDR3 consists of 19 residues. CDR1 and CDR2 (germline): SGHTA, FQGNSA. Unmatched junction bases numbered 17, after V lost 5 bases and J lost 9 bases. Here the CDR3 DNA reads TGTGCCAGCAGCATGGGACTAGCGGGAGGGCTCGCAACGAGGGGCACGCAGTATTTT. Protein: CASSMGLAGGLATRGTQYF.

This clonotype was seen ten or more times. The V gene is TRBV6-1, the J gene TRBJ2-7; no clear D gene. This CDR3 contains 15 residues. From germline, CDR1 is MNHNS and CDR2 SASEGT. Trimming removed 2 bases at V and 2 bases at J, with 13 bases between. CDR3 protein: CASSEMGSRTYEQYF. The CDR3 nucleotides read TGTGCCAGCAGTGAAATGGGAAGCAGAACCTACGAGCAGTACTTC.

A few counts support this clonotype. V and J are TRBV12-5 and TRBJ2-1, with TRBD2 matching over 10 bases. V lost 2 bases to trimming and J lost 1 base; unmatched junction nucleotides: 14. The CDR3 runs to 20 residues. The V gene's germline CDR1 is LGHNT and CDR2 FRNRAP. The CDR3 region is CASGLRGGTSVAISYNEQFF. The CDR3 coding sequence is TGTGCTAGTGGTTTGAGAGGCGGGACTAGCGTAGCGATTTCCTACAATGAGCAGTTCTTC.

This clonotype was picked up many times. V gene TRBV7-2 combines with J gene TRBJ1-1, with TRBD1 matching over 8 bases. The CDR3 runs 14 residues. J gave up 5 bases and V 5 bases, and 7 bases lay outside the gene matches. In germline, CDR1 is SGHTA, CDR2 FQGNSA. The CDR3 region is CASSLDRGLTEAFF. The CDR3 nucleotides are TGTGCCAGCAGCCTAGACAGGGGTTTGACTGAAGCTTTCTTT.

In this sample, this clonotype turned up a few times. This chain links TRBV27 with TRBJ2-7; 9 bases match TRBD2. Germline lookup yields CDR1 MNHEY and CDR2 SMNVEV (reference sequence). The CDR3 spans 15 residues. J gave up 4 bases and V 1 base, and 5 bases lay outside the gene matches. CDR3 loop: CASSLFAGGGYEQYF. The CDR3, as DNA: TGTGCCAGCAGTTTATTCGCGGGAGGGGGTTACGAGCAGTACTTC.

V gene TRBV6-2 or TRBV6-3 combines with J gene TRBJ2-1, with TRBD2 identical over 10 bases. J lost 5 bases, V lost 2 bases, and 9 bases had no gene match. Germline-derived CDR1 and CDR2 are MNHEY and SVGEGT. The CDR3 loop spans 17 amino acids. The CDR3 DNA sequence: TGTGCCAGCAGTTACCCCTCTAGCGGGAGAGGGCACAATGAGCAGTTCTTC. Translating gives CASSYPSSGRGHNEQFF.

This chain joins TRBV27 and TRBJ2-7; D gene ambiguous. Trimming took off 6 bases at V and 3 bases at J, with 27 bases between the two ends. The V gene's germline CDR1 is MNHEY and CDR2 SMNVEV (reference sequence). This CDR3 contains 18 residues. This CDR3 reads CASSPWPFLGVPNYEQYF. Here the CDR3 DNA reads TGTGCCAGCAGCCCTTGGCCGTTTCTCGGAGTCCCAAACTACGAGCAGTACTTC.

This clonotype was detected only a few times. The chain has TRBV29-1 and TRBJ1-2; D remains unclear. The germline V gene encodes CDR1 SQVTM and CDR2 ANQGSEA. The CDR3 is made up of 12 amino acids. V was shortened by 6 bases and J by 5 bases, with 13 bases between the two germline ends. The CDR3 DNA reads as TGCAGCGTGGGCACCTCGATATATGGCTACACCTTC. Translating it yields CSVGTSIYGYTF.

The chain carries TRBV25-1 and TRBJ2-7, with a weak D call TRBD2 (6 bases). V was pared by 1 base and J by 3 bases, with 10 bases between. CDR3 length equals 14 residues. Looked up from germline, CDR1 is MGHDK and CDR2 is SYGVNS. DNA for the CDR3: TGTGCCAGCAGTGAATCCGGGGGTAGCTACGAGCAGTACTTC. Protein sequence: CASSESGGSYEQYF.

The J gene is TRBJ1-4, the V gene TRBV15; the D gene is possibly TRBD1 (6 bases). Germline V gene sequence: CDR1 LNHNV, CDR2 YYDKDF (reference sequence). Trimming took 2 bases from V and 1 from J, leaving 11 bases between them. The CDR3 consists of 16 residues. CDR3 sequence: CATSRFSGVTNEKLFF. The CDR3 DNA is TGTGCCACCAGCAGATTTTCAGGGGTAACTAATGAAAAACTGTTTTTT. Combining the CDR3 with reference TRBV15 and TRBJ1-4 gives the whole variable domain DAMVIQNPRYQVTQFGKPVTLSCSQTLNHNVMYWYQQKSSQAPKLLFHYYDKDFNNEADTPDNFQSRRPNTSFCFLDIRSPGLGDTAMYLCATSRFSGVTNEKLFFGSGTQLSVL.

This clonotype was counted only a few times. The CDR3 protein is CASSSLTSGSKGDTQYF. CDR3 nucleotides: TGTGCCAGCAGTTCCCTGACTAGCGGGAGTAAGGGAGATACGCAGTATTTT. V and J are TRBV27 and TRBJ2-3; 12 bases fit TRBD2. The germline V gene encodes CDR1 MNHEY and CDR2 SMNVEV (reference sequence). The CDR3 sequence is 17 residues long. The V segment lost 4 bases and the J segment 5 bases; nucleotides outside the gene matches: 10.

This clonotype has a handful of counts. The rearrangement links TRBV30 to TRBJ1-4; no reliable D call. V was clipped by 0 bases and J by 8 bases, with 10 bases between them. The germline CDR1 and CDR2 sequences are GTSNPN and SVGIG (reference sequence). This CDR3 comprises 13 residues. In nucleotides, the CDR3 is TGTGCCTGGAGTGTGGCGGGAAGGGAAAAACTGTTTTTT. Residues: CAWSVAGREKLFF.

This clonotype was seen ten or more times. V gene TRBV7-2 combines with J gene TRBJ2-5, with 10 positions matching TRBD1. J was trimmed by 7 bases and V by 5 bases; bases with no gene match: 7. The CDR3 covers 14 residues. Germline-derived CDR1 and CDR2 are SGHTA and FQGNSA. CDR3 sequence (DNA): TGTGCCAGCAGCGAGACAGGGGGCACGGTGACCCAGTACTTC. It codes for CASSETGGTVTQYF.

This clonotype was recorded at least ten times. V usage is TRBV7-2 and J usage is TRBJ1-1; 8 bases map to TRBD1. Looked up from germline, CDR1 is SGHTA and CDR2 is FQGNSA. After removal of 5 bases from V and 0 bases from J, the junction contained 5 bases not matched to a gene. The CDR3 spans 15 residues. The CDR3 sequence is CASSIDRGMNTEAFF. CDR3 in DNA: TGTGCCAGCAGCATAGACAGGGGAATGAACACTGAAGCTTTCTTT.

The chain uses TRBV6-1 and TRBJ1-2, with 7 bases that match TRBD1. CDR3 size: 14 residues. CDR1 MNHNS and CDR2 SASEGT come from the germline V gene. The V and J ends lost 6 bases and 1 base, in that order; junction bases with no gene match: 5. CDR3 in amino acids: CASSWGQLNYGYTF. In nucleotides, the CDR3 is TGTGCCAGCAGCTGGGGACAGCTTAACTATGGCTACACCTTC.

This chain joins TRBV5-4 and TRBJ2-4, with 10 bases lining up with TRBD2. The CDR3 sequence is 18 residues long. Germline trimming cut 3 bases from V and 0 bases from J; bases unmatched to any gene: 9. Germline V CDR1 and CDR2: SGHNT, YYREEE (reference sequence). Written as DNA, the CDR3 is TGTGCCAGCAGCTCATGGACTAGCGGAATTCTAGCCAAAAACATTCAGTACTTC. This encodes CASSSWTSGILAKNIQYF. The full variable domain, in which reference TRBV5-4 and TRBJ2-4 provide the parts outside the CDR3, is ETGVTQSPTHLIKTRGQQVTLRCSSQSGHNTVSWYQQALGQGPQFIFQYYREEENGRGNFPPRFSGLQFPNYSSELNVNALELDDSALYLCASSSWTSGILAKNIQYFGAGTRLSVL.

This rearrangement joins TRBV28 to TRBJ2-5, with TRBD1 matching 7 bases. Germline loops: CDR1 MDHEN, CDR2 SYDVKM. There are 18 residues in the CDR3. Unmatched junction bases numbered 17, after V lost 5 bases and J lost 2 bases. CDR3 sequence reads: CASSPHRGSTDQQETQYF. CDR3 DNA sequence: TGTGCCAGCAGTCCCCACAGGGGCTCCACCGACCAACAAGAGACCCAGTACTTC.

The gene calls are TRBV20-1 and TRBJ1-5; D gene uncertain. This CDR3 has 14 residues. The germline V and J ends were trimmed by 0 bases and 3 bases, with 9 bases remaining between them. Germline V gives CDR1 DFQATT, CDR2 SNEGSKA (reference sequence). The CDR3 DNA is TGCAGTGCTAGAGATTTGGGCCCCAATCAGCCCCAGCATTTT. Protein sequence: CSARDLGPNQPQHF.

The rearrangement uses TRBV27 and TRBJ2-7; tentatively, D is TRBD1 (6 bases). Trimming left V 3 bases short and J 3 bases short, with 30 bases between. The CDR3 length is 20 residues. Germline V gives CDR1 MNHEY, CDR2 SMNVEV (reference sequence). The CDR3 coding sequence is TGTGCCAGCAGTTTCTATCCAAACTTCGCTGCGGACAGTAATAGCTACGAGCAGTACTTC. It specifies CASSFYPNFAADSNSYEQYF.

The rearrangement links TRBV20-1 to TRBJ2-4, with unresolved D. Germline V gene data show CDR1 as DFQATT and CDR2 as SNEGSKA (reference sequence). V lost 1 base and J 0 bases, leaving 13 bases between the germline ends. There are 16 residues in the CDR3. CDR3 residues: CSARGLSTLAKNIQYF. The CDR3 nucleotides are TGCAGTGCTAGAGGCCTGTCTACTCTAGCCAAAAACATTCAGTACTTC.